This T cell receptor (beta chain) was captured by sequencing in a study of T-cell memory formation after mild COVID-19. Study details: There were largely donor-specific TCR clusters.

Trimming left V 0 bases short and J 5 bases short, with 10 bases between. The CDR3 has 14 residues. The germline V gene has CDR1 LGHNA and CDR2 YNFKEQ. Regarding the study as a whole: The pre-infection memory compartment contained some responding clones, suggesting cross-reactive memory joined.

This clonotype was counted between two and nine times. Its antigen is unidentified. Constant-segment primers and 5'RACE yielded cDNA libraries for TCR alpha and TCR beta, each carrying sample barcodes and UMIs. MiXCR, applied by TCRdb to the 5' RACE reads, yields one record per CDR3 protein. The data contain some 350,000 distinct CDR3 sequences, approximately 15% of them seen just once; the ten biggest clones take up more than 20%. The chain is built from TRBV4-2 and TRBJ1-2; D remains ambiguous. Sequencing was performed on PBMCs or a T cell subset sorted from them (not recorded which). The clonotype was recovered from a man aged 18-30 years who had mild COVID-19 (a few samples of this study predate the infection). Cell type and time point are not known. The CDR3, as DNA: TGTGCCAGCAGCCAAGATCCCGGGATATATGGCTACACCTTC. This sequence encodes CASSQDPGIYGYTF.